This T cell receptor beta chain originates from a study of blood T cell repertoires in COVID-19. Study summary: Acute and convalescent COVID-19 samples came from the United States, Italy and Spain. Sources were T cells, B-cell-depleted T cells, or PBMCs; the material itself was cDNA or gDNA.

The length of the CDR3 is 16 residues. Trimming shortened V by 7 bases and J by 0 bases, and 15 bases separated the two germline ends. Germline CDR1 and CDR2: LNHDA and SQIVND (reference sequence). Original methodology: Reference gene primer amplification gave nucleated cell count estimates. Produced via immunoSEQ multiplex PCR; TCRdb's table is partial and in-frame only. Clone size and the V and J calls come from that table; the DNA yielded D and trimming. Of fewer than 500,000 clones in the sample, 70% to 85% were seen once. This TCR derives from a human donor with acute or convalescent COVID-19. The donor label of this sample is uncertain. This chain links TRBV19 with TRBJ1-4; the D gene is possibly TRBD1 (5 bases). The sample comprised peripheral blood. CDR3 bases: TGTGCCAGTAACCAGGGTCCCCTTGCAACTAATGAAAAACTGTTTTTT. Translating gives CASNQGPLATNEKLFF.